This T cell receptor (beta chain) stems from a study of blood T cell repertoires in COVID-19. Overall study context: From the United States, Italy and Spain came samples of acute and convalescent COVID-19. PBMCs, B-cell-depleted T cells, or T cells provided the cDNA or gDNA that made up the material.

In the source study's methods: Amplification with reference gene primers provided the estimates of nucleated cell counts. Clones were sequenced by immunoSEQ multiplex PCR, and TCRdb holds only the in-frame ones, with some missing. The V and J calls and the clone size are those of that table, but D and trimming were determined from the DNA. The data hold 450,000 to 500,000 clones, with 80% to 90% observed a single time. V was clipped by 2 bases and J by 5 bases, with 24 bases between them. Germline assignment: CDR1 MDHEN and CDR2 SYDVKM. This CDR3 has 18 residues. This clone was observed a single time.

Sequencing input: peripheral blood. This chain joins TRBV28 and TRBJ2-5; D perhaps matches TRBD2 (5 bases). The source of this sequence is a human donor in a cohort sampled during active COVID-19. The CDR3 DNA sequence: TGTGCCAGCAGTTTAAGCGGCTCCAGCCCCCACGCGAGGGAGACCCAGTACTTC. This codes for CASSLSGSSPHARETQYF.